Listed below are T cell receptor beta chains from one sample, sequenced in a study of blood T cell repertoires in COVID-19. Profiling relied on immunoSEQ multiplex PCR, and the TCRdb table lists in-frame clones only, not all of them. The sample holds about 150,000 clones; roughly 80% are singletons and the top ten take 7% to 10%. Sequenced sample: peripheral blood. These receptors came from a human donor with acute or convalescent COVID-19. The donor label of this sample is uncertain. The CDR3 runs from the conserved cysteine through the conserved F or W. The D gene is left open where the match is weak. A clone size is listed for some rows: how often the clone was seen (once, few, many), or a class if it is expanded.

TRBV10-1	TRBJ2-7	TRBD1	.	CASSDPGQGEYEQYF	TGCGCCAGCAGTGACCCGGGACAGGGGGAATACGAGCAGTACTTC
TRBV13	TRBJ2-2	TRBD1	.	CASSSGQGVGTGELFF	TGTGCCAGCAGCTCGGGACAGGGGGTCGGCACCGGGGAGCTGTTTTTT
TRBV4-1	TRBJ1-1	.	.	CASSQEWGVDTEAFF	TGCGCCAGCAGCCAAGAGTGGGGGGTAGACACTGAAGCTTTCTTT
TRBV19	TRBJ1-3	.	.	CASSIYLDSASGNTIYF	TGTGCCAGTAGTATTTACCTAGACAGCGCCTCTGGAAACACCATATATTTT
TRBV27	TRBJ1-2	.	.	CASSLGPFYGYTF	TGTGCCAGCAGTTTAGGGCCCTTCTATGGCTACACCTTC
TRBV6-6	TRBJ2-1	TRBD1	.	CASSSRDRVNEQFF	TGTGCCAGCAGTTCACGGGACAGGGTCAATGAGCAGTTCTTC
TRBV5-6	TRBJ1-2	TRBD1	.	CASSLVTGDYGYTF	TGTGCCAGCAGCTTGGTGACAGGGGACTATGGCTACACCTTC
TRBV29-1	TRBJ1-4	TRBD1	.	CSVAGQGYEKLFF	TGCAGCGTGGCGGGACAGGGGTATGAAAAACTGTTTTTT
TRBV19	TRBJ1-2	TRBD1	once	CASSSSDRGNGYTF	TGTGCCAGTAGTTCATCGGACAGGGGGAACGGCTACACCTTC
TRBV11-2	TRBJ1-1	.	.	CASSVGQTLNTEAFF	TGTGCCAGCAGCGTTGGACAGACGTTGAACACTGAAGCTTTCTTT
TRBV7-9	TRBJ1-2	.	.	CAGGGTRYGYTF	TGTGCCGGGGGGGGCACTCGCTATGGCTACACCTTC
TRBV7-2	TRBJ2-1	TRBD2	few	CASSWTSGGDEQFF	TGTGCCAGCAGCTGGACTAGCGGGGGGGATGAGCAGTTCTTC
TRBV6-5	TRBJ1-2	.	.	CASSRGNYGYTF	TGTGCCAGCAGTAGGGGGAACTATGGCTACACCTTC
TRBV19	TRBJ2-7	TRBD1	.	CASSIGTGGSEQYF	TGTGCCAGTAGTATCGGGACAGGGGGCTCCGAGCAGTACTTC
TRBV25-1	TRBJ2-7	.	.	CASSDSGSSYEQYF	TGTGCCAGCAGTGATTCGGGTAGCTCCTACGAGCAGTACTTC
TRBV4-1	TRBJ2-7	.	once	CASSQDPTENYEQYF	TGCGCCAGCAGCCAAGATCCGACAGAAAACTACGAGCAGTACTTC
TRBV5-8	TRBJ2-1	.	.	CASSLVDSYYNEQFF	TGTGCCAGCAGCTTGGTGGACAGCTATTACAATGAGCAGTTCTTC
TRBV29-1	TRBJ2-1	.	.	CSVDRVSYNEQFF	TGCAGCGTTGACAGGGTGTCCTACAATGAGCAGTTCTTC
TRBV5-5	TRBJ2-3	.	.	CASSLPSLEDTQYF	TGTGCCAGCAGCTTGCCCTCGTTGGAGGATACGCAGTATTTT
TRBV29-1	TRBJ1-5	.	.	CSVAPDGDQPQHF	TGCAGCGTGGCCCCGGACGGGGATCAGCCCCAGCATTTT
TRBV19	TRBJ2-5	.	.	CASSSQRETQYF	TGTGCCAGTAGTTCGCAGCGGGAGACCCAGTACTTC
TRBV6-1	TRBJ1-5	.	.	CASSDSDSGIQPQHF	TGTGCCAGCAGTGATAGCGACAGCGGGATTCAGCCCCAGCATTTT
TRBV11-2	TRBJ1-2	.	.	CASSSYREFPGYTF	TGTGCCAGCAGCTCCTACAGGGAATTCCCAGGCTACACCTTC
TRBV19	TRBJ1-3	.	.	CASSNRSSGNTIYF	TGTGCCAGTAGTAACAGGTCTTCTGGAAACACCATATATTTT
TRBV13	TRBJ2-1	.	.	CASSASTGLAYNEQFF	TGTGCCAGCAGCGCGTCTACAGGGTTGGCTTACAATGAGCAGTTCTTC
TRBV3-1/TRBV3-2	TRBJ2-3	.	.	CASSNRDTQYF	TGTGCCAGCAGCAACCGGGATACGCAGTATTTT
TRBV15	TRBJ2-3	.	once	CATSRSGEGTDTQYF	TGTGCCACCAGCAGATCGGGGGAGGGCACAGATACGCAGTATTTT
TRBV28	TRBJ2-2	.	.	CASSFKNGIGDTGELFF	TGTGCCAGCAGTTTTAAGAACGGCATAGGGGACACCGGGGAGCTGTTTTTT
TRBV24-1	TRBJ1-2	.	.	CATSDWTANYGYTF	TGTGCCACCAGTGATTGGACAGCTAACTATGGCTACACCTTC
TRBV10-3	TRBJ1-4	.	.	CAISESEKEKLFF	TGTGCCATCAGTGAGTCGGAGAAGGAAAAACTGTTTTTT
TRBV5-4	TRBJ2-3	TRBD2	.	CASSPPRLAGGVDTQYF	TGTGCCAGCAGCCCACCCCGACTAGCGGGGGGGGTAGATACGCAGTATTTT
TRBV4-2	TRBJ2-1	.	.	CASSQAGSQTSEQFF	TGTGCCAGCAGCCAGGCCGGGTCCCAAACAAGTGAGCAGTTCTTC
TRBV5-6	TRBJ1-2	.	.	CASSSLDKYRVNYGYTF	TGTGCCAGCAGCTCCTTAGATAAATACAGGGTTAACTATGGCTACACCTTC
TRBV15	TRBJ1-5	.	.	CATSRDFIPQHF	TGTGCCACCAGCAGAGATTTTATTCCCCAGCATTTT
TRBV19	TRBJ2-3	TRBD1	.	CASSIKIPGTGGPNTQYF	TGTGCCAGTAGTATAAAGATCCCCGGGACAGGGGGTCCAAATACGCAGTATTTT
TRBV24-1	TRBJ1-2	.	.	CATRLHRRAYGYTF	TGTGCCACCCGACTTCACCGGAGGGCCTATGGCTACACCTTC
TRBV5-4	TRBJ1-2	.	.	CASSLEQDYGYTF	TGTGCCAGCAGCTTAGAACAGGATTATGGCTACACCTTC
TRBV6-5	TRBJ1-5	.	.	CASRWGANNQPQHF	TGTGCCAGCAGATGGGGAGCAAACAATCAGCCCCAGCATTTT
TRBV5-4	TRBJ2-7	TRBD1	.	CASSSAGQGYSEQYF	TGTGCCAGCAGCTCCGCGGGACAGGGGTACAGCGAGCAGTACTTC
TRBV24-1	TRBJ2-3	TRBD1	.	CATSDLAQGRDTQYF	TGTGCCACCAGTGATTTGGCACAGGGGAGAGATACGCAGTATTTT
TRBV30	TRBJ1-4	.	.	CAWSALATNEKLFF	TGTGCCTGGAGTGCATTAGCAACTAATGAAAAACTGTTTTTT
TRBV12-3/TRBV12-4	TRBJ1-3	.	few	CASSPAGGNTIYF	TGTGCCAGCAGCCCCGCGGGGGGAAACACCATATATTTT
TRBV9	TRBJ2-5	TRBD1	.	CASSASTGKGTQYF	TGTGCCAGCAGCGCCTCGACAGGGAAGGGGACCCAGTACTTC
TRBV3-1/TRBV3-2	TRBJ1-1	.	.	CASSGGGVAFF	TGTGCCAGCAGCGGGGGAGGGGTAGCTTTCTTT
TRBV29-1	TRBJ1-1	.	once	CSVEEGAAGEAFF	TGCAGCGTTGAAGAAGGGGCAGCGGGTGAAGCTTTCTTT
TRBV5-1	TRBJ1-2	.	.	CASSPGTTNLGGYTF	TGCGCCAGCAGCCCCGGGACAACAAATTTGGGAGGCTACACCTTC
TRBV11-2	TRBJ2-2	.	.	CASSLPDSGTGELFF	TGTGCCAGCAGCTTACCGGACTCGGGCACCGGGGAGCTGTTTTTT
TRBV5-1	TRBJ1-4	TRBD1	.	CASSLQGTEKLLF	TGCGCCAGCAGCTTACAGGGGACTGAAAAACTGCTTTTT
TRBV12-3/TRBV12-4	TRBJ1-1	.	.	CASSSGWRAEAFF	TGTGCCAGCAGTTCAGGGTGGAGGGCTGAAGCTTTCTTT
TRBV30	TRBJ1-6	TRBD1	.	CAWRTGEYNSPLHF	TGTGCCTGGAGGACAGGGGAGTATAATTCACCCCTCCACTTT
TRBV19	TRBJ2-2	.	.	CASSNDRRQRDTGELFF	TGTGCCAGTAGTAACGACCGGAGACAGCGAGACACCGGGGAGCTGTTTTTT
TRBV24-1	TRBJ2-7	.	.	CATSDPHGSSYEQYF	TGTGCCACCAGTGACCCCCATGGGAGCTCCTACGAGCAGTACTTC
TRBV6-5	TRBJ2-5	.	.	CASNVFGETQYF	TGTGCCAGCAACGTCTTCGGGGAGACCCAGTACTTC